This T cell receptor (beta chain) was captured in a study of T cell responses to AZD1222 COVID-19 vaccine. General study results and limits: Every sample of the repertoires postdated the peak T cell response.

On this clone itself: Its cognate antigen is unknown.

Sequencing used immunoSEQ multiplex PCR; TCRdb keeps in-frame clones, though not all of them. Of about 140,000 clones listed, approximately 93% are singletons. Sample: peripheral blood, taken on day 0 of MenACWY control vaccination. This TCR derives from an adult in good health.

The chain's CDR3 is CAWSQSNEQFF. The DNA for the CDR3 is TGTGCCTGGAGTCAGTCGAATGAGCAGTTCTTC. This sequence joins TRBV30 and TRBJ2-1; D gene unclear. The CDR3 loop spans 11 amino acids. Germline V gives CDR1 GTSNPN, CDR2 SVGIG (reference sequence). Trimming took 2 bases from V and 7 from J, leaving 6 bases between them.